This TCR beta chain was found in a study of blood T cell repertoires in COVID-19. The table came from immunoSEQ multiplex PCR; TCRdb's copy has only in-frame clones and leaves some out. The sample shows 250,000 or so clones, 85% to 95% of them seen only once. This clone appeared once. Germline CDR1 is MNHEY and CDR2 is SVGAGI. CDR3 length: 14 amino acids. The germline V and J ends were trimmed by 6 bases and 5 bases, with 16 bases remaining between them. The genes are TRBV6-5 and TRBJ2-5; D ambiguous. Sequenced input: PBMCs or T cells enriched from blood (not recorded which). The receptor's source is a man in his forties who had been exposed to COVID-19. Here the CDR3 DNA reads TGTGCCAGCAGCGCCCAGGTTTCTGGGGAGACCCAGTACTTC. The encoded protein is CASSAQVSGETQYF.